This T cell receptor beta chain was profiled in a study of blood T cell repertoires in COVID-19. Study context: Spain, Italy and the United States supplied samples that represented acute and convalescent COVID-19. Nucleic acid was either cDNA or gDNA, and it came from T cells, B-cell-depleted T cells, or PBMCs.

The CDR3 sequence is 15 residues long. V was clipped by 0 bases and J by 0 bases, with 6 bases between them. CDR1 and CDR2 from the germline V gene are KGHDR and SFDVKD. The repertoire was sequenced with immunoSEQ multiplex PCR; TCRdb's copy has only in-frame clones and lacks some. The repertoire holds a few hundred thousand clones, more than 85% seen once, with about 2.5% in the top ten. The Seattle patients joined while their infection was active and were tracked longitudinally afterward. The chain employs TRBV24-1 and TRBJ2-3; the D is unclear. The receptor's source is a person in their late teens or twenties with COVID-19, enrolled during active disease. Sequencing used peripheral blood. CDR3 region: CATSDLPGSTDTQYF. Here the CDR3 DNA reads TGTGCCACCAGTGATTTGCCGGGTAGCACAGATACGCAGTATTTT.